Listed here are 27 T cell receptor beta chains from one sample, sequenced in a study of T cells in Graves' hyperthyroidism and ophthalmopathy. Using RNA transcripts as the source, TCR beta CDR3 regions were amplified. First-round RT-PCR with HTBI primers amplified the TCR CDR3 region. One entry per CDR3 protein, called by TCRdb with MiXCR from the multiplex PCR reads. The table includes about 380,000 distinct CDR3 sequences, 18% detected once. The sequencing input was blood. Source of these receptors: a man younger than 35 with Graves' ophthalmopathy.

This clonotype has a handful of counts. The gene calls are TRBV10-3 and TRBJ2-5; 7 bases agree with TRBD1. The CDR3 contains 15 residues. The V gene end was trimmed by 3 bases and the J gene end by 4 bases; junction bases not matched to a gene: 8. CDR1 ENHRY and CDR2 SYGVKD come from the germline V gene. The CDR3: CAISDPQQGLETQYF. The DNA for the CDR3 is TGTGCCATCAGTGACCCCCAACAGGGGTTAGAGACCCAGTACTTC.

The CDR3 here is CASSRPGTGGPDTQYF. Here the CDR3 DNA reads TGTGCCAGCAGTCGCCCCGGGACAGGGGGCCCAGATACGCAGTATTTT. This rearrangement joins TRBV28 to TRBJ2-3; 12 positions match TRBD1. The CDR3 is 16 residues long. After removal of 5 bases from V and 4 bases from J, the junction contained 7 bases not matched to a gene. Germline V gene lookup returns CDR1 MDHEN and CDR2 SYDVKM.

The chain links TRBV12-3 or TRBV12-4 to TRBJ1-5; D ambiguous. V was trimmed by 1 base and J by 9 bases, leaving 10 bases between them. The CDR3 is 13 residues long. CDR3 sequence reads: CASSLGIRRPQHF. The CDR3 nucleotides are TGTGCCAGCAGTTTAGGGATCCGCCGGCCCCAGCATTTT.

In regard to this clonotype: This may stem from a read error, because a much larger clone lies one nucleotide away. The V gene is TRBV11-2, the J gene TRBJ1-1, with D possibly TRBD1 on 6 matching bases. The CDR3 runs 15 residues. V gave up 5 bases and J gave up 4 bases, with 17 bases separating them. The V gene's germline CDR1 is SGHAT and CDR2 FQNNGV. The CDR3 DNA sequence: TGTGCCAGCAGCCCTCACAGGGAGGTAGGCACTGAAGCTTTCTTT. This encodes CASSPHREVGTEAFF.

This clonotype was seen more than once but under ten times. The gene calls are TRBV13 and TRBJ2-7; tentative D call: TRBD2 (5 bases). Per germline, CDR1 PRHDT and CDR2 FYEKMQ (reference sequence). The CDR3 covers 13 residues. V was clipped by 4 bases and J by 3 bases, with 10 bases between them. CDR3 amino acids: CASSSGSYYEQYF. DNA for the CDR3: TGTGCCAGCAGCTCGGGGTCTTACTACGAGCAGTACTTC.

The chain joins TRBV12-3 or TRBV12-4 to TRBJ1-2; TRBD1 agrees at 7 bases. CDR3 length equals 13 residues. Losses at the gene ends were 5 bases for V and 8 bases for J; bases not matched to a gene: 8. CDR3 bases: TGTGCCAGCAGTCAGACAGGGTCGCGGGGCTACACCTTC. Amino acid sequence: CASSQTGSRGYTF.

The table lists this clonotype with a few counts. The V gene is TRBV6-1, the J gene TRBJ1-4; a possible D gene is TRBD1 (5 bases). This CDR3 region has 14 residues. In germline, CDR1 is MNHNS, CDR2 SASEGT. Deletions cut 8 bases from V and 5 bases from J, with 15 bases between. This CDR3 is CASGSGAGNEKLFF. The CDR3 DNA follows: TGTGCCAGCGGATCCGGGGCAGGGAATGAAAAACTGTTTTTT.

This clonotype was seen at least ten times. The rearrangement uses TRBV2 and TRBJ2-3, with 11 bases aligning to TRBD2. There are 15 residues in the CDR3. Germline assignment: CDR1 SNHLY and CDR2 FYNNEI. J gave up 0 bases and V 9 bases, and 5 bases lay outside the gene matches. The CDR3 bases are TGTGCCAGTCACACTAGCGGGGGTAGCACAGATACGCAGTATTTT. This gives the protein CASHTSGGSTDTQYF.

The chain couples TRBV9 to TRBJ1-5; the D is unclear. Trimming took off 1 base at V and 3 bases at J, with 11 bases between the two ends. Germline CDR1 is SGDLS and CDR2 is YYNGEE. The CDR3 has 15 amino acids. The CDR3 region has the DNA TGTGCCAGCAGCGTAAGCGGGAGCTTCAATCAGCCCCAGCATTTT. Translation: CASSVSGSFNQPQHF.

This clonotype was counted between two and nine times. V and J are TRBV6-1 and TRBJ1-5; D remains unclear. The V end lost 5 bases, the J end lost 5 bases, and 16 bases lay between the germline ends. Germline V gene sequence: CDR1 MNHNS, CDR2 SASEGT. The CDR3 is 15 amino acids. The CDR3 sequence is CASSWVGSLDQPQHF. The CDR3 nucleotides read TGTGCCAGCAGTTGGGTGGGGAGTTTGGATCAGCCCCAGCATTTT.

In this sample, this clonotype turned up many times. The V and J genes are TRBV5-1 and TRBJ2-1, with D uncertain. The CDR3 contains 13 residues. Germline loops: CDR1 SGHRS, CDR2 YFSETQ. The V gene lost 4 bases and the J gene lost 5 bases, with 10 bases spanning the gap. The CDR3 bases are TGCGCCAGCAGCCCTGTCGTTGACAATGAGCAGTTCTTC. It translates to CASSPVVDNEQFF.

This chain joins TRBV2 and TRBJ2-2; 9 bases agree with TRBD1. CDR3 length: 13 amino acids. Germline V gene lookup returns CDR1 SNHLY and CDR2 FYNNEI. Losses at the gene ends were 6 bases for V and 6 bases for J; bases not matched to a gene: 2. CDR3 region: CASRQGAAGELFF. The DNA for the CDR3 is TGTGCCAGCAGACAGGGGGCAGCCGGGGAGCTGTTTTTT.

This clonotype has a count of ten or more. The gene calls are TRBV5-1 and TRBJ2-3; a weak D match, TRBD2 (6 bases). The CDR3 has 17 amino acids. Trimming pared 0 bases from V and 0 bases from J, leaving 14 bases between. CDR1 is SGHRS and CDR2 is YFSETQ in the germline V gene. The CDR3 DNA is TGCGCCAGCAGCTTGGGGGGATCTAGCGCCAGCACAGATACGCAGTATTTT. Its translation: CASSLGGSSASTDTQYF.

About this clonotype: A clone one base away is much larger, so this may be a read error. The CDR3 loop reads CASSFPRGGSNQPQHF. The CDR3, as DNA: TGTGCCAGCAGTTTCCCCCGGGGCGGAAGCAATCAGCCCCAGCATTTT. V and J are TRBV28 and TRBJ1-5, with D possibly matching TRBD1 (5 bases). Germline CDR1 and CDR2: MDHEN and SYDVKM. This CDR3 region has 16 residues. V lost 3 bases and J lost 1, with 13 bases in between.

The CDR3 spells CASAGTGMNEQFF. As DNA, the CDR3 is TGTGCCAGCGCCGGGACAGGGATGAATGAGCAGTTCTTC. This chain links TRBV6-2 or TRBV6-3 with TRBJ2-1; 9 bases align to TRBD1. The J segment lost 7 bases and the V segment lost 8 bases, leaving 6 bases of the junction unmatched. This CDR3 has 13 amino acids. The germline V gene encodes CDR1 MNHEY and CDR2 SVGEGT.

The sample holds many counts of this clonotype. The rearrangement links TRBV5-6 to TRBJ2-1; D might be TRBD2 (5 bases). Germline V gives CDR1 SGHDT, CDR2 YYEEEE. V was cut by 3 bases and J by 5 bases, with 24 bases left in between. The CDR3 runs to 18 residues. CDR3 nucleotide sequence: TGTGCCAGCAGCTCGGATCACGGAGTGGCGGGTATAGACAATGAGCAGTTCTTC. Residues: CASSSDHGVAGIDNEQFF.

The V gene is TRBV5-1, the J gene TRBJ2-4; 8 bases are a match to TRBD2. The junction had 3 bases not matched to a gene; V was cut back by 0 bases and J by 7 bases. This CDR3 region has 14 residues. Germline V gives CDR1 SGHRS, CDR2 YFSETQ. The CDR3 bases are TGCGCCAGCAGCTTGGCTAGCGGGTTTAACATTCAGTACTTC. As protein: CASSLASGFNIQYF.

This clonotype was counted a single time. The rearrangement joins TRBV6-2 or TRBV6-3 to TRBJ2-7, with 11 bases identical to TRBD1. With 8 bases clipped from V and 5 bases from J, the junction kept 8 bases outside the gene matches. CDR1 is MNHEY, CDR2 SVGEGT, per germline. The CDR3 contains 14 residues. The CDR3 bases are TGTGCCAGCCGGGACAGGGGGTACACTGACGAGCAGTACTTC. This sequence encodes CASRDRGYTDEQYF.

This clonotype was counted only a few times. This may arise from a read error, as a much more abundant clone is one base away. The chain joins TRBV28 to TRBJ2-7; D unclear. There are 13 residues in the CDR3. Germline V gene data show CDR1 as MDHEN and CDR2 as SYDVKM. The CDR3 nucleotides read TGTGCCAGCAGTCCCCCCCGAGCCTACGAGCGGTACTTC. This gives the protein CASSPPRAYERYF.

This clonotype has just a few counts. V usage is TRBV5-6 and J usage is TRBJ2-7; D possibly corresponds to TRBD2 (5 bases). Germline V gives CDR1 SGHDT, CDR2 YYEEEE. V lost 0 bases and J 2 bases, leaving 9 bases between the germline ends. The CDR3 is 14 residues long. Here the CDR3 reads CASSLGRPPYEQYF. CDR3 sequence (DNA): TGTGCCAGCAGCTTGGGGAGGCCGCCCTACGAGCAGTACTTC.

This clonotype was picked up a small number of times. The chain is built from TRBV18 and TRBJ1-2; tentatively, D is TRBD1 (5 bases). The CDR3 totals 14 residues. Trimming removed 2 bases at V and 3 bases at J, with 10 bases between. Looked up from germline, CDR1 is KGHSH and CDR2 is LQKENI. The CDR3 nucleotides are TGTGCCAGCTCACCATCAGGGTTGGACTATGGCTACACCTTC. Encoded protein: CASSPSGLDYGYTF.

This clonotype has ten or more counts. This chain uses TRBV2 with TRBJ2-1; the D is unclear. The CDR3 loop spans 14 amino acids. Germline lookup yields CDR1 SNHLY and CDR2 FYNNEI. V lost 4 bases, J lost 1 base, and 8 bases lay in between. This CDR3 is CASSVAPSYNEQFF. The CDR3 nucleotides are TGTGCCAGCAGTGTGGCCCCGTCCTACAATGAGCAGTTCTTC.

Ten or more counts support this clonotype. The chain employs TRBV12-3 or TRBV12-4 and TRBJ1-5; TRBD1 might be the D (5 bases). V was pared by 2 bases and J by 6 bases, with 11 bases between. The CDR3 is 14 residues long. The CDR3, as DNA: TGTGCCAGCAGTTTACCGGGGGAAGGTCAGCCCCAGCATTTT. Protein sequence: CASSLPGEGQPQHF.

The chain links TRBV20-1 to TRBJ2-3; 8 bases line up with TRBD2. Trimming took 6 bases from V and 3 from J; bases not matched to a gene: 11. CDR3 length: 15 amino acids. Germline CDR1 reads DFQATT; CDR2 reads SNEGSKA (reference sequence). The CDR3 DNA reads TGCAGTGCGCCGGGGGGGGGGAAAAGTACAGATACGCAGTATTTT. Translated, it gives CSAPGGGKSTDTQYF.

CDR3 sequence (DNA): TGCGCCAGCAGCCAAGAGGTCGAGGGACAAGGAGAGTACTTC. Translating gives CASSQEVEGQGEYF. This chain connects TRBV4-1 to TRBJ2-7; a possible D gene is TRBD1 (6 bases). The V end was cut by 0 bases, the J end by 11 bases, with 17 bases between. CDR1 is MGHRA and CDR2 is YSYEKL in the germline V gene. The CDR3 has 14 residues.

This clonotype was counted ten times or more. The chain recombines TRBV10-3 with TRBJ2-5; 12 bases agree with TRBD2. CDR1 is ENHRY and CDR2 is SYGVKD in the germline V gene. The CDR3 totals 16 residues. The V and J ends lost 5 bases and 4 bases, in that order; junction bases with no gene match: 8. CDR3 loop: CAISPSGGAAGETQYF. CDR3 DNA sequence: TGTGCCATCAGTCCTAGCGGGGGGGCCGCGGGAGAGACCCAGTACTTC.

This clonotype appeared many times. The chain has TRBV18 and TRBJ2-7, with D perhaps TRBD1 or TRBD2 (6 bases each). The CDR3 spans 13 residues. Germline V lookup: CDR1 KGHSH, CDR2 LQKENI. V lost 6 bases and J 6 bases, leaving 15 bases between the germline ends. CDR3 sequence (DNA): TGTGCCAGCTCCCTCGGGCCGGGGGCCGAGCAGTACTTC. This codes for CASSLGPGAEQYF.